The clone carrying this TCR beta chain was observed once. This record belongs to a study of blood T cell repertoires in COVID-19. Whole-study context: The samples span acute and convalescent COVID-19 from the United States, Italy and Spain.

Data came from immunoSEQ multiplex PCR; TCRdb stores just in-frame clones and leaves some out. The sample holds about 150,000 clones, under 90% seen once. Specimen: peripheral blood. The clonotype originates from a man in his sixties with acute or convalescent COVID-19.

In nucleotides, the CDR3 is TGTGCCACCGTAGACAGGGGGGGAGAGACCCAGTACTTC. It translates to CATVDRGGETQYF. The chain uses TRBV19 and TRBJ2-5, with 9 bases identical to TRBD1. Germline V gene lookup returns CDR1 LNHDA and CDR2 SQIVND (reference sequence). Trimming cost V 10 bases and J 4 bases; bases outside gene matches: 7. CDR3 length: 13 residues.